Each of the 25 T cell receptor beta chains below was sequenced from the same sample in a study of T-cell memory formation after mild COVID-19. TCRdb reprocessed the 5' RACE reads via MiXCR and lists one record per CDR3 protein. The repertoire holds 200,000 to 250,000 distinct CDR3 sequences, with about 9.2% as singletons. The sample taken for sequencing was PBMCs or a T cell subset sorted from them (not recorded which). These receptors came from a young man who had mild COVID-19 (a few samples of this study predate the infection). Cell type and time point are not known.

Ten or more counts support this clonotype. This chain links TRBV7-3 with TRBJ2-3; 8 bases agree with TRBD2. J gave up 5 bases and V 5 bases, and 12 bases lay outside the gene matches. Germline V gene lookup returns CDR1 SGHTA and CDR2 FQGTGA. The CDR3 has 16 residues. CDR3 amino acids: CASSPRGGAGGDTQYF. The CDR3 nucleotides are TGTGCCAGCAGCCCTCGGGGGGGGGCTGGAGGAGATACGCAGTATTTT.

The chain has TRBV12-3 or TRBV12-4 and TRBJ1-2, with D possibly matching TRBD1 (5 bases). V lost 2 bases to trimming and J lost 1 base, with 14 bases between them. CDR3 length: 16 amino acids. This chain's CDR3 is CASSLSISGDNYGYTF. The CDR3 coding sequence is TGTGCCAGCAGTTTATCCATCTCGGGGGATAACTATGGCTACACCTTC.

This clonotype was counted only a few times. J is TRBJ2-7 and V is TRBV28; TRBD1 or TRBD2 may be the D gene (5 bases each). Trimming removed 5 bases at V and 1 base at J, with 12 bases between. Germline V gives CDR1 MDHEN, CDR2 SYDVKM. CDR3 length equals 14 residues. The CDR3 spells CASSQRWGSYEQYV. CDR3 coding DNA: TGTGCCAGCAGTCAGCGGTGGGGGTCCTACGAGCAGTACGTC.

There are a few counts of this clonotype. The chain couples TRBV12-3 or TRBV12-4 to TRBJ2-7; 7 bases align to TRBD2. The CDR3 has 15 amino acids. Trimming removed 3 bases from V and 5 bases from J; junction bases left unmatched: 10. CDR3 DNA: TGTGCCAGCAGTTTTGTCAAGGGGAGGGTGGACGAGCAGTACTTC. It encodes CASSFVKGRVDEQYF.

This clonotype was seen only a few times. This chain joins TRBV6-6 and TRBJ1-2; no reliable D call. Germline-derived CDR1 and CDR2 are MNHNY and SVGAGI (reference sequence). The CDR3 consists of 13 residues. V lost 4 bases and J lost 0, with 6 bases in between. CDR3 region: CASSFGSNYGYTF. CDR3 in DNA: TGTGCCAGCAGTTTCGGGTCTAACTATGGCTACACCTTC.

The chain combines TRBV4-2 with TRBJ2-3; 7 nucleotides match TRBD2. V was clipped by 1 base and J by 2 bases; unmatched bases: 12. CDR3 length equals 18 residues. The germline CDR1 and CDR2 sequences are LGHNA and YNFKEQ. In nucleotides, the CDR3 is TGTGCCAGCAGCCAAGGGGAGGGAGGCAGCGGCTACACAGATACGCAGTATTTT. This codes for CASSQGEGGSGYTDTQYF.

This clonotype came up many times. The rearrangement uses TRBV7-2 and TRBJ1-4; 7 positions agree with TRBD1. The germline gives CDR1 SGHTA, CDR2 FQGNSA. V lost 3 bases to trimming and J lost 2 bases; unmatched junction nucleotides: 9. The CDR3 spans 17 residues. CDR3 sequence reads: CASSFPTGMSTNEKLFF. CDR3 nucleotide sequence: TGTGCCAGCAGCTTTCCGACAGGGATGTCTACTAATGAAAAACTGTTTTTT.

This clonotype was picked up a small number of times. The chain has TRBV2 and TRBJ2-7; tentative D call: TRBD1 (5 bases). V lost 3 bases and J lost 3, with 9 bases in between. CDR1 is SNHLY, CDR2 FYNNEI, per germline. The CDR3 runs 13 residues. CDR3 in amino acids: CASSEQGDYEQYV. In DNA form, the CDR3 reads TGTGCCAGCAGTGAGCAGGGCGACTACGAGCAGTACGTC.

The V call is TRBV7-2, the J call TRBJ2-1, with no clear D. This CDR3 has 15 amino acids. From germline, CDR1 is SGHTA and CDR2 FQGNSA. V was shortened by 5 bases and J by 7 bases, with 18 bases between the two germline ends. CDR3: CASSVAGWQLNEQFF. The DNA of the CDR3 is TGTGCCAGCAGCGTCGCAGGATGGCAATTGAATGAGCAGTTCTTC.

The chain is built from TRBV3-1 and TRBJ2-7; D call uncertain. The V and J ends lost 1 base and 5 bases respectively, with 3 bases between them. Germline CDR1 LGHDT, CDR2 YNNKEL (reference sequence). The CDR3 sequence is 11 residues long. This CDR3 reads CASSQVNEQYF. In DNA form, the CDR3 reads TGTGCCAGCAGCCAAGTTAACGAGCAGTACTTC.

This clonotype was observed a handful of times. The gene calls are TRBV24-1 and TRBJ2-2; D possibly corresponds to TRBD1 (6 bases). V was cut by 5 bases and J by 2 bases, with 8 bases left in between. The CDR3 runs to 14 residues. CDR1 is KGHDR and CDR2 is SFDVKD in the germline V gene. CDR3: CATSGGPNTGELFF. In nucleotides, the CDR3 is TGTGCCACCAGTGGGGGGCCTAACACCGGGGAGCTGTTTTTT.

This clonotype was seen more than once but under ten times. The chain has TRBV7-2 and TRBJ2-2; 9 bases fit TRBD2. The CDR3 totals 15 residues. V shed 5 bases, J shed 6 bases, and the junction held 7 bases outside the gene matches. CDR1 is SGHTA, CDR2 FQGNSA, per germline. The CDR3 DNA is TGTGCCAGCAGCCACTGGCGGGGGGGCTCCGGGGAGCTGTTTTTT. This sequence encodes CASSHWRGGSGELFF.

The V gene is TRBV12-5, the J gene TRBJ2-2; 8 bases are a match to TRBD2. V shed 7 bases, J shed 5 bases, and the junction held 9 bases outside the gene matches. The CDR3 is 15 residues long. CDR1 is LGHNT and CDR2 is FRNRAP in the germline V gene. CDR3 region: CASARSGGWTGELFF. The CDR3 DNA is TGTGCTAGTGCCCGTTCGGGGGGGTGGACCGGGGAGCTGTTTTTT.

This clonotype has ten or more counts. CDR3 region: CASRPGGGEKLFF. CDR3 coding DNA: TGTGCCAGCAGACCAGGCGGGGGTGAAAAACTGTTTTTT. The chain combines TRBV6-5 with TRBJ1-4; TRBD1 is a possible D gene (5 bases). CDR1 is MNHEY, CDR2 SVGAGI, per germline. The V and J ends lost 6 bases and 7 bases respectively, with 12 bases between them. The CDR3 consists of 13 residues.

This chain joins TRBV18 and TRBJ1-1, with 9 bases matching TRBD1. In germline, CDR1 is KGHSH, CDR2 LQKENI. The V gene end was trimmed by 3 bases and the J gene end by 6 bases; junction bases not matched to a gene: 5. The CDR3 loop spans 14 amino acids. The CDR3 is CASSPGQGSAEAFF. CDR3 DNA: TGTGCCAGCTCACCGGGACAGGGTTCGGCTGAAGCTTTCTTT.

The V call is TRBV25-1, the J call TRBJ2-5; 10 nucleotides align to TRBD1. J lost 4 bases, V lost 6 bases, and 5 bases had no gene match. Looked up from germline, CDR1 is MGHDK and CDR2 is SYGVNS. The CDR3 consists of 14 residues. The CDR3 DNA sequence: TGTGCCAGCAGAGGACAGGGGGTTGGAGAGACCCAGTACTTC. Protein: CASRGQGVGETQYF.

This clonotype was seen only a few times. The rearrangement joins TRBV20-1 to TRBJ2-1; D ambiguous. CDR3 size: 12 residues. CDR1 is DFQATT and CDR2 is SNEGSKA in the germline V gene (reference sequence). Trimming shortened V by 6 bases and J by 8 bases, and 14 bases separated the two germline ends. The DNA for the CDR3 is TGCAGTGCGCTCCCCCCAGGCCATGAGCAGTTCTTC. The encoded protein is CSALPPGHEQFF.

V gene TRBV7-9 combines with J gene TRBJ2-2; possible D gene TRBD1, 6 bases. Trimming took 6 bases from V and 1 from J, leaving 12 bases between them. The CDR3 sequence is 15 residues long. In germline, CDR1 is SEHNR, CDR2 FQNEAQ (reference sequence). The CDR3 reads CASRPTGGNTGELFF. CDR3 coding DNA: TGTGCCAGCAGACCGACAGGTGGGAACACCGGGGAGCTGTTTTTT. The whole variable domain, remainder taken from reference TRBV7-9 and TRBJ2-2, is DTGVSQNPRHKITKRGQNVTFRCDPISEHNRLYWYRQTLGQGPEFLTYFQNEAQLEKSRLLSDRFSAERPKGSFSTLEIQRTEQGDSAMYLCASRPTGGNTGELFFGEGSRLTVL.

In this sample, this clonotype turned up a few times. The chain carries TRBV7-9 and TRBJ2-1; 8 bases agree with TRBD2. The trim removed 5 bases at V and 2 bases at J, leaving 8 bases unmatched. The length of the CDR3 is 16 residues. Germline loops: CDR1 SEHNR, CDR2 FQNEAQ (reference sequence). The CDR3 loop is CASSPLAGTPYNEQFF. The CDR3 coding sequence is TGTGCCAGCAGCCCCTTAGCGGGGACCCCCTACAATGAGCAGTTCTTC. Full variable domain (outside the CDR3, taken from reference TRBV7-9 and TRBJ2-1): DTGVSQNPRHKITKRGQNVTFRCDPISEHNRLYWYRQTLGQGPEFLTYFQNEAQLEKSRLLSDRFSAERPKGSFSTLEIQRTEQGDSAMYLCASSPLAGTPYNEQFFGPGTRLTVL.

This clonotype appeared a few times. CDR3 loop: CAWSSSSETQYF. In nucleotides, the CDR3 is TGTGCCTGGAGCTCCTCCTCAGAGACCCAGTACTTC. The V and J genes are TRBV30 and TRBJ2-5, with D unclear. This CDR3 is built from 12 residues. Germline assignment: CDR1 GTSNPN and CDR2 SVGIG (reference sequence). Trimming shortened V by 3 bases and J by 4 bases, and 9 bases separated the two germline ends.

This clonotype occurred many times. This chain connects TRBV7-9 to TRBJ1-5; D is uncertain. This CDR3 has 14 residues. Between the trimmed V and J ends, which lost 1 base and 7 bases, there was a span of 11 bases. Germline loops: CDR1 SEHNR, CDR2 FQNEAQ (reference sequence). The CDR3 bases are TGTGCCAGCAGCTTAGGGGGAGGGCTCCAGCCCCAGCATTTT. It codes for CASSLGGGLQPQHF. Full variable domain (rest looked up from reference TRBV7-9 and TRBJ1-5): DTGVSQNPRHKITKRGQNVTFRCDPISEHNRLYWYRQTLGQGPEFLTYFQNEAQLEKSRLLSDRFSAERPKGSFSTLEIQRTEQGDSAMYLCASSLGGGLQPQHFGDGTRLSIL.

The chain uses TRBV5-4 and TRBJ1-6, with a possible D match to TRBD1 (5 bases). CDR1 is SGHNT, CDR2 YYREEE, per germline (reference sequence). CDR3 length: 15 amino acids. Trimming stripped 0 bases from V and 9 bases from J, with 13 bases between. The CDR3 reads CASSLGGGVTSPLHF. In nucleotides, the CDR3 is TGTGCCAGCAGCTTGGGCGGGGGGGTGACTTCACCCCTCCACTTT.

This clonotype was seen at least ten times. CDR3 sequence (DNA): TGTGCCAGCAGTTTCAGGGGGCGTGGATCACCCCTCCACTTT. Translation gives CASSFRGRGSPLHF. V and J are TRBV27 and TRBJ1-6; 8 bases are a match to TRBD1. Germline V gives CDR1 MNHEY, CDR2 SMNVEV (reference sequence). The V segment lost 3 bases and the J segment 10 bases; nucleotides outside the gene matches: 5. The CDR3 runs 14 residues.

This clonotype was detected a few times. The rearrangement uses TRBV20-1 and TRBJ1-2, with 7 bases matching TRBD1. V lost 4 bases to trimming and J lost 7 bases; unmatched junction nucleotides: 12. Germline CDR1 DFQATT, CDR2 SNEGSKA (reference sequence). The length of the CDR3 is 14 residues. The CDR3 sequence is CSATTTGLVGGYTF. CDR3 DNA sequence: TGCAGTGCTACCACGACAGGGTTAGTTGGTGGCTACACCTTC.

The chain uses TRBV6-6 and TRBJ2-5, with TRBD2 matching over 9 bases. Germline trimming cut 0 bases from V and 5 bases from J; bases unmatched to any gene: 4. The CDR3 has 15 amino acids. The germline V gene has CDR1 MNHNY and CDR2 SVGAGI (reference sequence). This chain's CDR3 is CASSYSAGGTETQYF. In nucleotides, the CDR3 is TGTGCCAGCAGTTACTCTGCGGGGGGGACGGAGACCCAGTACTTC.